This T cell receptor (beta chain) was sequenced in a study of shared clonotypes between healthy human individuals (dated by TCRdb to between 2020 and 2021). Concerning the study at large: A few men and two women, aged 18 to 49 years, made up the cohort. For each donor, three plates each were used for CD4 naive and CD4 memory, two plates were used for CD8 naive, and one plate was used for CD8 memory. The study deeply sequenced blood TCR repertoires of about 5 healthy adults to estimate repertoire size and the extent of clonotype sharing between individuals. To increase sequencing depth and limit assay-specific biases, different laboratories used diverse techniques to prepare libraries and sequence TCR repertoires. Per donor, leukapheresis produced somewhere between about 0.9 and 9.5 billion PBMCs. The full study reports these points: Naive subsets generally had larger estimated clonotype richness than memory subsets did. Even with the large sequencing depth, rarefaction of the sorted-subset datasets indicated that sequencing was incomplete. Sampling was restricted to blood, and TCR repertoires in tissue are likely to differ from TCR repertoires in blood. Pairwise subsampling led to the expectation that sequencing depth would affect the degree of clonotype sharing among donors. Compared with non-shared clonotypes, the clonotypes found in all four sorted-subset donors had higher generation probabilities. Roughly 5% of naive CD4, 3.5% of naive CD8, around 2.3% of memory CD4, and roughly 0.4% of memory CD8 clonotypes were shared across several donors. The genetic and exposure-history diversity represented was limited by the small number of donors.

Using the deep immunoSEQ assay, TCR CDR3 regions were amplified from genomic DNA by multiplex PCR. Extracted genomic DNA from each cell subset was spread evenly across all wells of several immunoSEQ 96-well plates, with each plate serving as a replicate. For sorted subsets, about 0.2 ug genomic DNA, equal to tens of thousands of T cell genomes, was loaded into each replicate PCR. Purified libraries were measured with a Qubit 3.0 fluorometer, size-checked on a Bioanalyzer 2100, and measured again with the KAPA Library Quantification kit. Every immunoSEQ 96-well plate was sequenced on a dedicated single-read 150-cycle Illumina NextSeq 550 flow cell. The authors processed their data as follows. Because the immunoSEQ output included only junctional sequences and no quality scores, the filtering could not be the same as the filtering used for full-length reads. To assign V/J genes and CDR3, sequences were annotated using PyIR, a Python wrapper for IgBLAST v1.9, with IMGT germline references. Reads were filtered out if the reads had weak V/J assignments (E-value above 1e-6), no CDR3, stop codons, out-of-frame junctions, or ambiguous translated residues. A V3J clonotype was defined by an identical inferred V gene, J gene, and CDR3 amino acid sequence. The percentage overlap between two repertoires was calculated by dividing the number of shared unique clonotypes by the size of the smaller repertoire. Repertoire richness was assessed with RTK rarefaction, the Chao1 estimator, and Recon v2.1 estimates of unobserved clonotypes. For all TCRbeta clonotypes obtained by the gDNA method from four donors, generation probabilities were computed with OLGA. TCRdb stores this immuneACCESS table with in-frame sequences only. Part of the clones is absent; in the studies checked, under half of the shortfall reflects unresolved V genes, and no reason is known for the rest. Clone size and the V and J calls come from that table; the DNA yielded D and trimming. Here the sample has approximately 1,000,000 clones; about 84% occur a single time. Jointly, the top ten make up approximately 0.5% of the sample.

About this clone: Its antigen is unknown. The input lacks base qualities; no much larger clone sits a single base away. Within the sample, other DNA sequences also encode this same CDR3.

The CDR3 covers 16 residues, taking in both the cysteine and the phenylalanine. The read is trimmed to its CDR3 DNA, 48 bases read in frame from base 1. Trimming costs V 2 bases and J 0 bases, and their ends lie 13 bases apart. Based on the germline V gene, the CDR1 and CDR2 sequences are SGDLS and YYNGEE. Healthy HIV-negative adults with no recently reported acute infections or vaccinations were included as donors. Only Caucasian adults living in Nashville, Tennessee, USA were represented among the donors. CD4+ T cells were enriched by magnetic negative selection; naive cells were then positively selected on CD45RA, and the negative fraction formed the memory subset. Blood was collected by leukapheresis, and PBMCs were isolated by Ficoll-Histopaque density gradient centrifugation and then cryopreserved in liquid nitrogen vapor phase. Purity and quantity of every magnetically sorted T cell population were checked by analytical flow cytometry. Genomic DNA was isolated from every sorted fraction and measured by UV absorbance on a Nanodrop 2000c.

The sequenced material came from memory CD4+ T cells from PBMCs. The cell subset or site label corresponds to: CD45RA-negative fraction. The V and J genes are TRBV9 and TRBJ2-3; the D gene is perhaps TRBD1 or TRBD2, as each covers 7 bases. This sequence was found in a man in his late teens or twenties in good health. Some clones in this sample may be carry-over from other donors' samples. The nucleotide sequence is TGTGCCAGCAGCGTGGGAGGGGGCGAGAGCACAGATACGCAGTATTTT. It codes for CASSVGGGESTDTQYF.